These T cell receptor beta chains were read from a single sample in a study of T and B cells in COVID-19 patients. MiXCR, run by TCRdb on the multiplex PCR reads, gives a single entry per CDR3 protein. The sample consists of 13,000 or so distinct CDR3 sequences, about 25% of them appearing once. Sequenced: blood. Source of these receptors: a human donor who had recovered from COVID-19. The CDR3 runs from the conserved cysteine through the conserved F or W. A D gene is named only where the DNA matches it firmly. Rows may omit the clone size; those that give it use once, few, many or a size class.

abundance: .; d_gene: TRBD2; j_gene: TRBJ2-3; v_gene: TRBV20-1; CDR3nt: TGCAGTGCCCCGACTAGCGGGCAAACTAGCACAGATACGCAGTATTTT; CDR3aa: CSAPTSGQTSTDTQYF
abundance: .; d_gene: .; j_gene: TRBJ2-1; v_gene: TRBV12-5; CDR3nt: TGTGCTAGTGGTTTGGTACGGGGAGAGGAGCAGTTCTTC; CDR3aa: CASGLVRGEEQFF
abundance: .; d_gene: TRBD1; j_gene: TRBJ1-6; v_gene: TRBV5-1; CDR3nt: TGCGCCAGCAGCTTGGAAGTGGGACAGGGCTCTTCACCCCTCCACTTT; CDR3aa: CASSLEVGQGSSPLHF
abundance: many; d_gene: TRBD2; j_gene: TRBJ2-7; v_gene: TRBV6-5; CDR3nt: TGTGCCAGCAGTGGACTAGCGGGAGCCACCTACGAGCAGTACTTC; CDR3aa: CASSGLAGATYEQYF
abundance: many; d_gene: TRBD1; j_gene: TRBJ2-6; v_gene: TRBV27; CDR3nt: TGTGCCAGCAGTTCCCCCAGCTCACCGGGACAGAGCTCTGGGGCCAACGTCCTGACTTTC; CDR3aa: CASSSPSSPGQSSGANVLTF
abundance: few; d_gene: .; j_gene: TRBJ1-1; v_gene: TRBV6-5; CDR3nt: TGTGCCAGCAGTTACTCGCAGGGCCTAACTGAAGCTTTCTTT; CDR3aa: CASSYSQGLTEAFF
abundance: .; d_gene: TRBD1; j_gene: TRBJ1-1; v_gene: TRBV18; CDR3nt: TGTGTCAGCGGGACAGGGGGTTGGGAAGCTTTCTTT; CDR3aa: CVSGTGGWEAFF
abundance: .; d_gene: .; j_gene: TRBJ1-6; v_gene: TRBV4-2; CDR3nt: TGTGCCAGCAGCCAAGACAGGGAGGGGTCACCCCTCCACTTT; CDR3aa: CASSQDREGSPLHF
abundance: .; d_gene: .; j_gene: TRBJ2-7; v_gene: TRBV5-4; CDR3nt: TGTGCCAGCAGTTCGACAGACTCCTACGAGCAGTACTTC; CDR3aa: CASSSTDSYEQYF
abundance: few; d_gene: TRBD1; j_gene: TRBJ1-1; v_gene: TRBV30; CDR3nt: TGTGCCTGGAGTGGCTACAGGGGGAGCACTGAAGCTTTCTTT; CDR3aa: CAWSGYRGSTEAFF
abundance: .; d_gene: .; j_gene: TRBJ1-5; v_gene: TRBV6-4; CDR3nt: TGTGCCAGCAGTAGCGGCCGTAATCAGCCCCAGCATTTT; CDR3aa: CASSSGRNQPQHF
abundance: medium-sized; d_gene: .; j_gene: TRBJ2-3; v_gene: TRBV19; CDR3nt: TGTGCCAGCGGACGGACTACGCAGTATTTT; CDR3aa: CASGRTTQYF
abundance: .; d_gene: TRBD2; j_gene: TRBJ2-7; v_gene: TRBV2; CDR3nt: TGTGCCAGCACCGTGGGACTAGCGGTTTACAATGAGCAGTACTTC; CDR3aa: CASTVGLAVYNEQYF
abundance: .; d_gene: .; j_gene: TRBJ1-4; v_gene: TRBV11-1; CDR3nt: TGTGCCAGCAGCTCCCCCATGGAGGTTAATGAAAAACTGTTTTTT; CDR3aa: CASSSPMEVNEKLFF
abundance: .; d_gene: TRBD1; j_gene: TRBJ1-4; v_gene: TRBV19; CDR3nt: TGTGCCAGTAGGGGACAGGGTAACCTAGAGGAGGAAAAACTGTTTTTT; CDR3aa: CASRGQGNLEEEKLFF
abundance: medium-sized; d_gene: TRBD1; j_gene: TRBJ2-7; v_gene: TRBV5-6; CDR3nt: TGTGCCAGCAGCGGATGGACAGGGGCCTACGAGCAGTACTTC; CDR3aa: CASSGWTGAYEQYF
abundance: .; d_gene: .; j_gene: TRBJ2-3; v_gene: TRBV20-1; CDR3nt: TGCAGTGCTAGGACCGGGGTCTATACGCAGTATTTT; CDR3aa: CSARTGVYTQYF
abundance: few; d_gene: .; j_gene: TRBJ1-2; v_gene: TRBV5-1; CDR3nt: TGCGCCAGCAGCTTGGAGGCAGCCTATGGCTACACCTTC; CDR3aa: CASSLEAAYGYTF
abundance: few; d_gene: .; j_gene: TRBJ1-5; v_gene: TRBV5-6; CDR3nt: TGTGCCAGCAGCTTACGCAGGGGCATCAATCAGCCCCAGCATTTT; CDR3aa: CASSLRRGINQPQHF
abundance: many; d_gene: TRBD1; j_gene: TRBJ2-2; v_gene: TRBV24-1; CDR3nt: TGTGCCACCAGTGTCCGGGACAGGGGCCTCAACACCGGGGAGCTGTTTTTT; CDR3aa: CATSVRDRGLNTGELFF